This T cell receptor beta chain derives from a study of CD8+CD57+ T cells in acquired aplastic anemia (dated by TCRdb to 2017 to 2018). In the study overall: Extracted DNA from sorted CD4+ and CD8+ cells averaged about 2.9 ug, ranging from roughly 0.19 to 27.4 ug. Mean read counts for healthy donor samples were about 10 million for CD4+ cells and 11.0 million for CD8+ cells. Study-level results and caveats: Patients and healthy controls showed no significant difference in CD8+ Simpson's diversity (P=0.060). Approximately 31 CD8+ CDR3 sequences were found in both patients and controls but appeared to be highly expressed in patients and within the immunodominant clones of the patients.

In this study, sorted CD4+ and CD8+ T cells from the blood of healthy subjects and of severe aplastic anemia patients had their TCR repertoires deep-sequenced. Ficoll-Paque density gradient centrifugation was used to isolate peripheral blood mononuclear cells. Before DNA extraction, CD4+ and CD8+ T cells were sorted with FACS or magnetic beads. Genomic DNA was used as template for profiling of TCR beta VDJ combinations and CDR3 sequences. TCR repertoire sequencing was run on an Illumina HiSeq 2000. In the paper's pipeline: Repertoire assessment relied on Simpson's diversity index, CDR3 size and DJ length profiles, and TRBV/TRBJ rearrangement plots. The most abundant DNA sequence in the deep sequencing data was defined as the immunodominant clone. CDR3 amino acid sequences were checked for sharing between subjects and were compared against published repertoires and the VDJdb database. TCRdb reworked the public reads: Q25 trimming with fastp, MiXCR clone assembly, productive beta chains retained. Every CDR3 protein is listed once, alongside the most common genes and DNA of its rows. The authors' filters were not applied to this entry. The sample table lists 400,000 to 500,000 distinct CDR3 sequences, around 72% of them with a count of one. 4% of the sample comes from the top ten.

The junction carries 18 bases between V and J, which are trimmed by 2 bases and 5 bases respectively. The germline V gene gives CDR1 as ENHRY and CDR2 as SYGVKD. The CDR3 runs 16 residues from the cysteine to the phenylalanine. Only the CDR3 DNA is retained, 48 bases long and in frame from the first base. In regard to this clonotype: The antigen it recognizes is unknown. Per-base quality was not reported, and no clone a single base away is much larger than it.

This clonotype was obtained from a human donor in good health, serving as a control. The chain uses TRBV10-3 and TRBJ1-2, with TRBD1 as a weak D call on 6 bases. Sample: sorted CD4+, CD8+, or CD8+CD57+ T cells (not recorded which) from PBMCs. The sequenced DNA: TGTGCCATCAGTGAGGGAGGGACGGGGACATTATATGGCTACACCTTC. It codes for CAISEGGTGTLYGYTF.